Sequencing of this T cell receptor beta chain was carried out in a study of cytomegalovirus exposure and HLA in healthy donors (dated by TCRdb to between 2016 and 2019). Some background on the complete study: An earlier analysis of about 530 of the donors reported about 280 Gb of sequence data and 95 million to 140 million unique TCR beta sequences obtained from about 170 million T cells. Typing coverage varied by locus: roughly 629-640 donors for A, B, C, DRB1 and DQB1; more than 500 for DQA1; about 570 for DPA1; under 490 for DPB1. About 320 gigabases of sequencing data and around 87 million unique TCR sequences were included in an early release covering roughly 600 HLA-typed donors. Every repertoire in the discovery cohort had been generated on one and the same sequencing platform. Using immunosequencing, the study profiled T cell repertoires from 500 to 800 subjects and related those repertoires to cytomegalovirus serostatus. A later genetic analysis used genome-wide SNP genotypes for about 60% of the roughly 700 donors, treating that subset as a discovery cohort. Because of strong linkage in the cohort, roughly five DR-DQ haplotypes were treated as single units for association and clustering. A later analysis re-analyzed previously published TCR beta repertoires from 500 to 700 donors and added high-resolution HLA genotyping to study TCR occurrence patterns. The study aimed to test whether signatures of past pathogen exposure could be identified by cataloging public T cell receptors. To predict cytomegalovirus infection status, the study combined high-throughput TCR immunosequencing, statistical association of individual TCRs with disease status, and machine learning. HLA typing covered class I and class II loci at four-digit resolution. Among around 400 genotyped donors of the cohort, an average of around 250,000 unique TCR beta nucleotide sequences was sequenced per donor, of which about 20% were non-productive. Along with the roughly 610-subject first cohort, a separate validation cohort of over a hundred different subjects was used. To decide whether each TCR beta V gene segment behaved as functional or pseudogenic, an earlier analysis of approximately 620 of the donors relied on high-throughput TCR beta sequencing. The later analysis used no new phenotypic data to find candidate immune exposures, relying instead on TCR beta sequences and their occurrence across donors. Donor age, sex, ethnicity and CMV serostatus were compiled alongside the repertoire data. Of the approximately 400 genotyped donors, roughly 80% fell in the genetic ancestry cluster associated with self-reported Caucasian donors. Summary of the overall study and its limitations: In an earlier analysis of 500 to 650 of the donors, most TCR beta V segments appeared in productive rearrangements about 87% or about 30% of the time, broadly matching IMGT annotations. Some IMGT-functional V segments, including TRBV6-2 and TRBV6-3, could not be distinguished by the 87-base-pair reads and were therefore excluded. A later analysis associated about 17,000 TCR beta sequences with specific HLA alleles at a false discovery rate of 0.05. In both the original and validation cohorts, the classifier was reported to diagnose cytomegalovirus status with high specificity and sensitivity. In a later analysis, most CMV-associated TCR beta chains were found to appear HLA-restricted, with HLA associations seemingly driven largely by CMV exposure. Strong co-occurrence of HLA alleles, especially DR and DQ, made assigning TCR associations to individual alleles difficult. A cluster of highly shared sequence variants was judged likely to be a technical artifact of the sequencing pipeline. The authors suggested that the approach could potentially be extended to other disease states and immunological phenotypes. Most TCR sequences were observed very rarely across donors, whereas some public TCRs were present in many individuals. HLA typing was unavailable for some donors at each locus, so association tests used only the typed subset. In this cohort, only TCR beta chains were sequenced, and detectable features were limited by the absence of alpha or paired-chain data. In a later genetic analysis, fewer N-insertions in productive TCRs were reported among donors in an Asian-associated ancestry cluster than the approximately 630-donor mean. A further reported finding was that TCR beta sequences accurately predicted the HLA-A and HLA-B alleles for most subjects in the first cohort. CMV serostatus was the only immune exposure information available for the cohort. An association between a missense DCLRE1C variant and V-gene and J-gene trimming of TCR beta chains was found in a later genetic analysis and replicated in an independent cohort. Compared with equally common non-associated chains, HLA-associated TCR beta chains in a later analysis were more clonally expanded and had lower generation probabilities. In a later analysis, the rate of TCR association differed among HLA loci, with DRB1 alleles having the most associated TCRs and HLA-C alleles having the fewest. Sequencing depth was assumed to be roughly uniform across donors in the presence/absence analyses, though that assumption may not hold. In vitro tests confirmed that a few of the cytomegalovirus-associated TCR beta chains recognize cytomegalovirus antigens. In a later analysis, several top co-occurrence clusters were reported to appear linked to parvovirus B19, influenza, CMV and Epstein-Barr virus. A total of around 150 TCR beta chains were listed by the study as associated with cytomegalovirus. Because counts were too low, about 18 rarely observed V segments, including chromosome 9 orphons, were excluded from the earlier analysis of several hundred of the donors. Correlated functional status among segregating V segments might reflect linkage disequilibrium, but an unknown experimental factor could not be ruled out.

Libraries came from the immunoSEQ multiplex PCR assay. A mixture of 60 forward primers for TCR Vbeta segments and 13 reverse primers for TCR Jbeta segments was used in the multiplex PCR. Amplification of the CDR3 region of rearranged TCR beta genes was performed with a multiplex PCR assay on genomic DNA. Amplified TCR beta libraries were sequenced as 87-base-pair reads on the Illumina HiSeq System. From the authors' description of their analysis: A later analysis counted approximately 84 million unique TCR beta chains across the 650 to 700 repertoires, and 9 million to 14 million of these chains were shared by at least two donors. Raw reads were error-corrected and collapsed into unique sequences by a nearest-neighbor algorithm in which closely related sequences were merged to remove PCR and sequencing errors. Alignment of CDR3 sequences to IMGT reference sequences was used to assign V, D and J gene segments. Each retained sequence needed at least a six-nucleotide match to both a V gene segment and a J gene segment. A rearrangement counted as productive if the CDR3 had no stop codons and remained in frame with V and J, and every other rearrangement counted as non-productive. Following IMGT convention, CDR3 was defined as the stretch from the second conserved V-encoded cysteine to the conserved J-encoded phenylalanine. In an earlier analysis of roughly 580 of the donors, sequences lacking an unambiguous match to a single V gene segment were excluded. In an earlier analysis of 450 to 700 of the donors, V segments were called functional above 56.7% productive rearrangements and were called segregating when the between-donor standard deviation exceeded 5%. A statistical classification framework was built for diagnosing cytomegalovirus status from the catalog of TCR beta chain sequences. In a later analysis, V and J genes were assigned by comparing TCR nucleotide sequences against IMGT/GENE-DB human TR gene sequences. A later analysis assigned CDR3 sequences and most-parsimonious VDJ recombination scenarios with the TCRdist pipeline. A later analysis defined each TCR beta chain by its CDR3 amino acid sequence plus V-gene family, and excluded reads lacking a unique V-gene family. In a later analysis, around 650 highly shared, low-generation-probability nucleotide sequences were removed to address suspected cross-contamination and a sequencing artifact. For each public chain, a later analysis derived a clonal expansion index from normalized ranks of inferred template counts within each repertoire. In a later analysis, generation probabilities were computed with a VDJ recombination model fitted to out-of-frame rearrangements, and the resulting probabilities were checked against IGoR. In a later analysis, hypergeometric tests were used to score TCR-TCR, TCR-HLA and TCR-CMV co-occurrence, with a repertoire-size bias correction applied to TCR pairs. False discovery rates were estimated in a later analysis by permuting HLA or CMV assignments 20 times. A later analysis grouped co-occurring TCRs with DBSCAN, adding TCRdist sequence similarity when clustering within HLA-allele-positive subsets. Co-occurrence clustering excluded repertoires with fewer than 30,000 or more than 120,000 public chains, plus five with anomalous nucleotide sharing. TCRdb stores this immuneACCESS table with in-frame sequences only. Part of the clones is absent; in the studies checked, under half of the shortfall reflects unresolved V genes, and no reason is known for the rest. V and J calls and clone size are as listed in that table; D and trimming were resolved from the DNA. This sample comprises some 150,000 clones, about 80% of them detected only once. Of the sample, approximately 2.3% is held by the ten largest clones.

The cohort was made up of roughly 670 healthy bone marrow donors. At the time of sampling, every cohort member was nominally healthy, though immune exposures that went unrecorded were likely present. The donor was CMV seronegative and belonged to the group of 352 seronegative cohort members. A peripheral blood sample was collected from each donor, and TCR beta sequencing was performed on peripheral blood mononuclear cells. The Qiagen DNeasy Blood Extraction Kit was used to extract genomic DNA from the blood cell samples. CDR1 and CDR2, per the germline V gene, are KGHSH and LQKENI. The cysteine opens and the phenylalanine closes a CDR3 of 15 amino acids. Just CDR3 DNA is preserved here, 45 bases in frame from base 1. V is trimmed back by 6 bases and J by 4 bases, and the junction contains 11 bases that no gene match accounts for. Of note for this clone: This clone's antigen is unknown. No base quality information exists; no much larger clone differs at one position.

This clonotype was sampled from a man aged 35 to 55 in good health and CMV-seronegative. Sequenced input: PBMCs. The chain employs TRBV18 and TRBJ1-1, with 7 junctional bases fitting TRBD1. The CDR3 reads as follows: CASSPGQGVGTEAFF. The nucleotides are TGTGCCAGCTCCCCGGGGCAGGGGGTAGGCACTGAAGCTTTCTTT.